One sample yielded the 15 T cell receptor beta chains listed below, sequenced in a study of TIL therapy for anti-PD-1-resistant metastatic lung cancer. Documented time point: pre-treatment sample, taken before nivolumab and TIL therapy. This was the immunoSEQ v3 assay. This table comes from immunoSEQ multiplex PCR, and its TCRdb copy is limited to in-frame clones, with some not included. Seen here are fewer than 25,000 clones, around 70% observed once, and the top ten hold over 1.5%. Sequenced material: blood, taken at baseline. The receptors originated from a person aged 25-85 years with non-small cell lung cancer.

The CDR3 protein is CASSFAGTTDTQYF. The CDR3 DNA is TGTGCCAGCAGCTTTGCGGGGACCACAGATACGCAGTATTTT. The chain has TRBV7-9 and TRBJ2-3; D is perhaps TRBD2 (6 bases). This CDR3 contains 14 residues. Trimming cost V 3 bases and J 2 bases, with 9 bases left between them. Germline CDR1 and CDR2: SEHNR and FQNEAQ (reference sequence).

In nucleotides, the CDR3 is TGTGCCAGCAGCTTAGGCGGGACAGCACGTGGGGAGACCCAGTACTTC. Encoded protein: CASSLGGTARGETQYF. The chain links TRBV5-8 to TRBJ2-5, with D possibly being TRBD1 (7 bases). Looked up from germline, CDR1 is SGHTS and CDR2 is YDEGEE. This CDR3 has 16 residues. V was shortened by 2 bases and J by 5 bases, with 19 bases between the two germline ends.

This chain uses TRBV6-1 with TRBJ2-3; 7 positions match TRBD2. The CDR3 length is 17 residues. V trimming: 4 bases; J trimming: 0 bases; junction bases outside the gene matches: 10. From germline, CDR1 is MNHNS and CDR2 SASEGT. Here the CDR3 reads CASSALLSGASTDTQYF. As DNA, the CDR3 is TGTGCCAGCAGTGCCCTACTGAGCGGGGCCAGCACAGATACGCAGTATTTT.

This clone was seen once. The rearrangement links TRBV7-8 to TRBJ2-6; 9 bases map to TRBD1. V trimming: 5 bases; J trimming: 0 bases; junction bases outside the gene matches: 8. The CDR3 runs to 18 residues. CDR1 SGHVS and CDR2 FQNEAQ come from the germline V gene. The CDR3, as DNA: TGTGCCAGCAGCCCTTGGACAGGGGTGGCCTCTGGGGCCAACGTCCTGACTTTC. Translated: CASSPWTGVASGANVLTF.

This clone has a handful of counts. This chain connects TRBV5-4 to TRBJ1-1, with D perhaps matching TRBD1 (5 bases). With 1 base removed from V and 1 base from J, the gap between germline ends came to 14 bases. CDR1 and CDR2 (germline): SGHNT, YYREEE (reference sequence). The CDR3 is 16 amino acids. The CDR3 sequence is CASSLQGAFRNTEAFF. The CDR3 DNA is TGTGCCAGCAGCTTGCAGGGAGCATTTCGGAACACTGAAGCTTTCTTT.

The chain combines TRBV30 with TRBJ2-3; the D gene is possibly TRBD1 (5 bases). The CDR3 is 13 amino acids. Germline loops: CDR1 GTSNPN, CDR2 SVGIG (reference sequence). Trimming stripped 2 bases from V and 5 bases from J, with 11 bases between. CDR3 DNA sequence: TGTGCCTGGAGTCAGGGCCAGGGAGATACGCAGTATTTT. This translates into CAWSQGQGDTQYF.

The chain employs TRBV30 and TRBJ2-5; TRBD1 is a possible D gene (6 bases). Germline loops: CDR1 GTSNPN, CDR2 SVGIG (reference sequence). The CDR3 runs 14 residues. Deletions cut 4 bases from V and 2 bases from J, with 14 bases between. The CDR3 spells CAWTPGARQETQYF. The CDR3, as DNA: TGTGCCTGGACGCCAGGGGCGCGACAAGAGACCCAGTACTTC.

The chain carries TRBV7-3 and TRBJ2-1; 8 nucleotides line up with TRBD2. With V trimmed by 6 bases and J by 0 bases, 4 bases remained unmatched. Per the germline V gene, CDR1 is SGHTA and CDR2 is FQGTGA. The CDR3 runs to 15 residues. CDR3 protein: CASSIGTSSYNEQFF. The CDR3 DNA follows: TGTGCCAGCAGTATCGGGACTAGCTCCTACAATGAGCAGTTCTTC.

The sample holds a few counts of this clone. The rearrangement links TRBV6-4 to TRBJ1-5, with 10 nucleotides matching TRBD1. The CDR3 is 18 amino acids. After removal of 4 bases from V and 0 bases from J, the junction contained 9 bases not matched to a gene. In germline, CDR1 is MRHNA, CDR2 SNTAGT. CDR3 in amino acids: CASSARGQGRYSNQPQHF. The CDR3, as DNA: TGTGCCAGCAGTGCCAGGGGACAGGGGCGATATAGCAATCAGCCCCAGCATTTT.

The chain combines TRBV5-6 with TRBJ1-6; tentatively, D is TRBD1 (6 bases). The CDR3 spans 15 residues. V lost 1 base to trimming and J lost 7 bases, with 12 bases between them. Germline loops: CDR1 SGHDT, CDR2 YYEEEE. The CDR3 DNA reads TGTGCCAGCAGCTTGTCGAGGGGGTGGAATTCACCCCTCCACTTT. This codes for CASSLSRGWNSPLHF.

V and J are TRBV6-5 and TRBJ1-6, with TRBD1 as a possible D gene (6 bases). Trimming cost V 7 bases and J 7 bases, with 17 bases left between them. Germline lookup yields CDR1 MNHEY and CDR2 SVGAGI. This CDR3 is built from 15 residues. DNA for the CDR3: TGTGCCAGCACTCTACAGGGATTTCGGAATTCACCCCTCCACTTT. Its protein product is CASTLQGFRNSPLHF.

The V and J genes are TRBV18 and TRBJ1-2; D is ambiguous. This CDR3 has 12 residues. Trimming removed 3 bases at V and 2 bases at J, with 4 bases between. Germline assignment: CDR1 KGHSH and CDR2 LQKENI. CDR3 DNA sequence: TGTGCCAGCTCACCGTCAAACTATGGCTACACCTTC. It yields the protein CASSPSNYGYTF.

Here the CDR3 DNA reads TGTGCCAGCAGTTACAGAGGGACCGTCGGCACAGATACGCAGTATTTT. Translating it yields CASSYRGTVGTDTQYF. The chain couples TRBV6-6 to TRBJ2-3; D could derive from TRBD1 or TRBD2 (5 bases each). V lost 2 bases and J lost 1, with 13 bases in between. Germline lookup yields CDR1 MNHNY and CDR2 SVGAGI (reference sequence). The CDR3 has 16 residues.

This chain uses TRBV7-9 with TRBJ1-1; 8 bases match TRBD1. The germline V gene has CDR1 SEHNR and CDR2 FQNEAQ (reference sequence). CDR3 length equals 14 residues. V lost 5 bases, J lost 6 bases, and 8 bases stayed unmatched. CDR3 protein: CASSIQGESPEAFF. In DNA form, the CDR3 reads TGTGCCAGCAGCATACAGGGGGAGTCCCCTGAAGCTTTCTTT.

The V and J genes are TRBV5-1 and TRBJ2-1; a possible D gene is TRBD2 (5 bases). The V end was cut by 2 bases, the J end by 7 bases, with 10 bases between. Germline assignment: CDR1 SGHRS and CDR2 YFSETQ. The CDR3 spans 13 residues. In DNA form, the CDR3 reads TGCGCCAGCAGCTTCGGGGTTACGAATGAGCAGTTCTTC. Its protein is CASSFGVTNEQFF.